This T cell receptor (beta chain) was recorded in a study of blood T cell repertoires in COVID-19. Study summary: Samples of COVID-19 (acute and convalescent) were obtained from the United States, Italy and Spain.

CDR3 length equals 13 residues. Germline-derived CDR1 and CDR2 are LNHDA and SQIVND (reference sequence). V lost 4 bases to trimming and J lost 2 bases, with 7 bases between them. Method: immunoSEQ multiplex PCR; TCRdb's copy keeps in-frame clones and lacks some. Seen here are 130,000 or so clones, roughly 80% observed once, and the top ten hold roughly 3%. The rearrangement joins TRBV19 to TRBJ2-3; D unclear. The sequence was collected from a woman aged 80 or over with acute or convalescent COVID-19. Sequencing was carried out using peripheral blood. CDR3 DNA sequence: TGTGCCAGTAGTAGGGCCGACACAGATACGCAGTATTTT. Translation: CASSRADTDTQYF.